The 20 T cell receptor beta chains below come from one sample, sequenced in a study of OX40 agonist ivuxolimab in advanced cancers. Repertoires were generated with immunoSEQ multiplex PCR, while TCRdb's copy carries only in-frame clones and drops some. The data contain 65,000 to 100,000 clones, less than 95% of them singletons. Material: CD4+ or CD8+ T cells sorted from blood, obtained in a trial of the OX40 agonist ivuxolimab. The receptor set was obtained from an adult with an advanced solid tumor such as melanoma, head and neck, liver or kidney cancer.

CDR3: CASSHMPGQLYGYTF. CDR3 DNA: TGTGCCAGCAGCCATATGCCGGGACAGCTTTATGGCTACACCTTC. The genes are TRBV6-5 and TRBJ1-2; 7 bases agree with TRBD1. Germline trimming cut 6 bases from V and 5 bases from J; bases unmatched to any gene: 12. CDR1 and CDR2 (germline): MNHEY, SVGAGI. The CDR3 loop spans 15 amino acids.

In its sample, this clone was seen a few times. The V call is TRBV4-1, the J call TRBJ1-6; tentative D call: TRBD1 (5 bases). Per the germline V gene, CDR1 is MGHRA and CDR2 is YSYEKL. Trimming cost V 0 bases and J 7 bases, with 10 bases left between them. The CDR3 runs 15 residues. The CDR3 DNA reads as TGCGCCAGCAGCCAAGAGACGGGACTGAATTCACCCCTCCACTTT. Protein: CASSQETGLNSPLHF.

The rearrangement uses TRBV4-3 and TRBJ2-2, with unresolved D. Germline V gene data show CDR1 as LGHNA and CDR2 as YSLEER. CDR3 length: 12 amino acids. Trimming stripped 1 base from V and 5 bases from J, with 2 bases between. CDR3 amino acids: CASSQGTGELFF. CDR3 bases: TGCGCCAGCAGCCAAGGGACCGGGGAGCTGTTTTTT.

J is TRBJ2-7 and V is TRBV5-1; 9 bases are a match to TRBD1. This CDR3 region has 14 residues. The V gene end was trimmed by 4 bases and the J gene end by 3 bases; junction bases not matched to a gene: 5. Germline V gene sequence: CDR1 SGHRS, CDR2 YFSETQ. CDR3 protein: CASSQGQGRYEQYF. The DNA for the CDR3 is TGCGCCAGCAGCCAAGGACAGGGGCGCTACGAGCAGTACTTC. The full variable domain, in which reference TRBV5-1 and TRBJ2-7 provide the parts outside the CDR3, is KAGVTQTPRYLIKTRGQQVTLSCSPISGHRSVSWYQQTPGQGLQFLFEYFSETQRNKGNFPGRFSGRQFSNSRSEMNVSTLELGDSALYLCASSQGQGRYEQYFGPGTRLTVT.

The V and J genes are TRBV4-3 and TRBJ2-5; 10 nucleotides agree with TRBD2. Germline lookup yields CDR1 LGHNA and CDR2 YSLEER. The CDR3 is 16 residues long. Trimming removed 0 bases from V and 11 bases from J; junction bases left unmatched: 12. In nucleotides, the CDR3 is TGCGCCAGCAGCCAAGATTTAAGCGGGAGGGCCTGGGAGCAGTACTTC. Its protein is CASSQDLSGRAWEQYF.

The rearrangement links TRBV5-6 to TRBJ2-7; TRBD1 aligns across 8 bases. With V trimmed by 2 bases and J by 4 bases, 5 bases remained unmatched. CDR3 length: 14 residues. CDR1 and CDR2 from the germline V gene are SGHDT and YYEEEE. The CDR3 region is CASSFGQGRYEQYF. The CDR3 DNA reads as TGTGCCAGCAGCTTCGGACAGGGAAGGTACGAGCAGTACTTC.

J is TRBJ2-7 and V is TRBV28; D may be TRBD1 or TRBD2 (5 bases each). The CDR3 runs 16 residues. CDR1 is MDHEN and CDR2 is SYDVKM in the germline V gene. The V and J ends lost 5 bases and 0 bases respectively, with 17 bases between them. In DNA form, the CDR3 reads TGTGCCAGCAGTCCCCTCGTGGGGGAGAGCTCCTACGAGCAGTACTTC. The encoded protein is CASSPLVGESSYEQYF. Together with reference TRBV28 and TRBJ2-7, the CDR3 gives the full variable domain: DVKVTQSSRYLVKRTGEKVFLECVQDMDHENMFWYRQDPGLGLRLIYFSYDVKMKEKGDIPEGYSVSREKKERFSLILESASTNQTSMYLCASSPLVGESSYEQYFGPGTRLTVT.

This sequence joins TRBV20-1 and TRBJ2-7; tentative D call: TRBD1 (6 bases). Germline lookup yields CDR1 DFQATT and CDR2 SNEGSKA (reference sequence). CDR3 size: 11 residues. The CDR3 loop is CKVGQGNEQYF. The DNA of the CDR3 is TGCAAGGTGGGGCAGGGGAACGAGCAGTACTTC.

J is TRBJ1-6 and V is TRBV5-4, with a tentative D call TRBD1 (6 bases). The CDR3 is 13 residues long. The germline gives CDR1 SGHNT, CDR2 YYREEE (reference sequence). V was cut by 3 bases and J by 18 bases, with 19 bases left in between. The CDR3 sequence: CASSYGGAAKTHF. As DNA, the CDR3 is TGTGCCAGCAGCTATGGGGGGGCCGCGAAGACCCACTTT. The complete variable domain, with remaining parts taken from reference TRBV5-4 and TRBJ1-6, reads ETGVTQSPTHLIKTRGQQVTLRCSSQSGHNTVSWYQQALGQGPQFIFQYYREEENGRGNFPPRFSGLQFPNYSSELNVNALELDDSALYLCASSYGGAAKTHFGNGTRLTVT.

The J gene is TRBJ2-7, the V gene TRBV25-1; possibly TRBD1 for D (6 bases). The germline V gene has CDR1 MGHDK and CDR2 SYGVNS. The V end lost 11 bases, the J end lost 2 bases, and 10 bases lay between the germline ends. The CDR3 spans 11 residues. DNA of the CDR3: TGTGCCGTGCGGACAGCCTACGAGCAGTACTTC. Amino acid sequence: CAVRTAYEQYF.

The V gene is TRBV27, the J gene TRBJ1-2; no clear D gene. Germline CDR1 is MNHEY and CDR2 is SMNVEV (reference sequence). The CDR3 is 13 amino acids. V was pared by 2 bases and J by 8 bases, with 12 bases between. The CDR3 sequence is CASSLGPGQGYTF. CDR3 nucleotides: TGTGCCAGCAGTTTAGGGCCAGGCCAGGGCTACACCTTC.

The chain combines TRBV11-2 with TRBJ1-5; TRBD1 matches at 8 bases. The junction had 5 bases not matched to a gene; V was cut back by 4 bases and J by 3 bases. Germline V gene lookup returns CDR1 SGHAT and CDR2 FQNNGV. The CDR3 consists of 15 residues. CDR3 residues: CASSSGTGNNQPQHF. The CDR3 bases are TGTGCCAGCAGCTCCGGGACAGGAAACAATCAGCCCCAGCATTTT.

The chain recombines TRBV19 with TRBJ2-2; TRBD2 matches at 14 bases. The CDR3 consists of 16 residues. Germline values: CDR1 LNHDA, CDR2 SQIVND (reference sequence). The J segment lost 4 bases and the V segment lost 3 bases, leaving 1 base of the junction unmatched. The CDR3 nucleotides read TGTGCCAGTAGTATGGGACTAGCGGGAGCCACCGGGGAGCTGTTTTTT. Protein sequence: CASSMGLAGATGELFF.

The V and J genes are TRBV28 and TRBJ1-5; tentatively, D is TRBD1 (6 bases). Trimming stripped 10 bases from V and 9 bases from J, with 16 bases between. The CDR3 has 12 amino acids. The germline gives CDR1 MDHEN, CDR2 SYDVKM. CDR3 nucleotides: TGTGCCACCCGCAGGGGATTGGGGCCCCAGCATTTT. This encodes CATRRGLGPQHF.

This clone has more than one count but fewer than ten. The rearrangement uses TRBV19 and TRBJ1-1, with 8 bases identical to TRBD1. The V gene end was trimmed by 7 bases and the J gene end by 3 bases; junction bases not matched to a gene: 13. Germline CDR1 reads LNHDA; CDR2 reads SQIVND (reference sequence). The CDR3 runs 16 residues. CDR3 sequence: CASIEQGAAYYTEAFF. The CDR3 region has the DNA TGTGCCAGTATCGAGCAGGGGGCGGCGTATTACACTGAAGCTTTCTTT.

The J gene is TRBJ2-7, the V gene TRBV6-5; a possible D gene is TRBD2 (5 bases). Germline values: CDR1 MNHEY, CDR2 SVGAGI. The CDR3 is 15 residues long. V lost 2 bases, J lost 3 bases, and 14 bases lay in between. The CDR3 region is CASSYVRETLYEQYF. The DNA of the CDR3 is TGTGCCAGCAGTTACGTGAGGGAGACCCTCTACGAGCAGTACTTC.

V usage is TRBV4-1 and J usage is TRBJ2-3, with unresolved D. CDR1 MGHRA and CDR2 YSYEKL come from the germline V gene. The germline V and J ends were trimmed by 5 bases and 4 bases, with 7 bases remaining between them. The CDR3 consists of 12 residues. DNA of the CDR3: TGCGCCAGCAGCGGGTCCTCAGATACGCAGTATTTT. Protein: CASSGSSDTQYF.

This clone was seen a single time. J is TRBJ1-1 and V is TRBV28; 8 bases agree with TRBD1. J was trimmed by 0 bases and V by 6 bases; bases with no gene match: 9. The CDR3 runs 16 residues. Germline V gene data show CDR1 as MDHEN and CDR2 as SYDVKM. The CDR3: CASSFDRGTLNTEAFF. The CDR3 nucleotides read TGTGCCAGCAGCTTTGACAGGGGCACGTTGAACACTGAAGCTTTCTTT. Using reference TRBV28 and TRBJ1-1 for the parts outside the CDR3, the full variable domain is DVKVTQSSRYLVKRTGEKVFLECVQDMDHENMFWYRQDPGLGLRLIYFSYDVKMKEKGDIPEGYSVSREKKERFSLILESASTNQTSMYLCASSFDRGTLNTEAFFGQGTRLTVV.

This chain links TRBV29-1 with TRBJ2-5; D gene unclear. CDR3 size: 14 residues. The ends were cut back, 2 bases at V and 2 bases at J, with 12 bases in the middle. CDR1 and CDR2 (germline): SQVTM, ANQGSEA. DNA for the CDR3: TGCAGCGTTGAACCCGCGAGGCTTCAAGAGACCCAGTACTTC. Protein product: CSVEPARLQETQYF. Combining the CDR3 with reference TRBV29-1 and TRBJ2-5 gives the whole variable domain SAVISQKPSRDICQRGTSLTIQCQVDSQVTMMFWYRQQPGQSLTLIATANQGSEATYESGFVIDKFPISRPNLTFSTLTVSNMSPEDSSIYLCSVEPARLQETQYFGPGTRLLVL.

The chain links TRBV6-1 to TRBJ2-7, with 12 bases identical to TRBD1. Looked up from germline, CDR1 is MNHNS and CDR2 is SASEGT. This CDR3 region has 15 residues. V trimming: 6 bases; J trimming: 5 bases; junction bases outside the gene matches: 8. DNA of the CDR3: TGTGCCAGCAGACGGGGGACAGGGGGCGCGGACGAGCAGTACTTC. Its protein is CASRRGTGGADEQYF.